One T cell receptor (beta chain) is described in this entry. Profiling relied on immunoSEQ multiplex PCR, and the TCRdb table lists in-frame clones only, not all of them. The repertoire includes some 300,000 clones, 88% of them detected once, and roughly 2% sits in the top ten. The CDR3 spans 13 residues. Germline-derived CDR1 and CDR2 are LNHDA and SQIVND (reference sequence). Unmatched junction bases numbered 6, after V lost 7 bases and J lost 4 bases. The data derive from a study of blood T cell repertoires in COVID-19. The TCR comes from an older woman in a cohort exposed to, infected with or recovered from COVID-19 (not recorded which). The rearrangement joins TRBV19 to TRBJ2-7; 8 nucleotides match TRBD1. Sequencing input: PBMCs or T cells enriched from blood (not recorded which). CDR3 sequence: CASKGDRGYEQYF. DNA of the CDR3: TGTGCCAGTAAGGGAGACAGGGGATACGAGCAGTACTTC. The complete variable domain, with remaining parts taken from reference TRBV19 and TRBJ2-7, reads DGGITQSPKYLFRKEGQNVTLSCEQNLNHDAMYWYRQDPGQGLRLIYYSQIVNDFQKGDIAEGYSVSREKKESFPLTVTSAQKNPTAFYLCASKGDRGYEQYFGPGTRLTVT.